What follows are 32 T cell receptor beta chains derived from one specimen sequenced in a study of shared clonotypes between healthy human individuals (dated by TCRdb to about 2020). Library method: the immunoSEQ multiplex PCR assay. TCRdb re-hosts the immuneACCESS table, in-frame sequences only. Its copies lack some clones; in the studies checked, an unresolved V gene accounts for under half of them, and the cause for the rest is not known. The sample table holds roughly 2.4 million clones, of which about 94% were seen once. The leading ten clones occupy more than 0.1% of the sample. The specimen sequenced was naive CD4+ T cells sorted from blood. The label giving this sample's cell subset or site can be read as: CD45RA+ positively selected. Receptors were obtained from a man between 18 and 35 years old in good health.

The V gene is TRBV19, the J gene TRBJ1-5; TRBD1 is a possible D gene (5 bases). Germline CDR1 LNHDA, CDR2 SQIVND (reference sequence). The CDR3 extends over 18 amino acids. V was pared by 5 bases and J by 1 base, with 21 bases between. CDR3 residues: CASSVITGTSISNQPQHF. As DNA, the CDR3 is TGTGCCAGTAGTGTCATAACCGGGACTAGCATAAGCAATCAGCCCCAGCATTTT.

CDR3 coding DNA: TGTGCCAGCAGCGTAGGAAGTTTGGCGGCCAGGGGTGAAAAACTGTTTTTT. This codes for CASSVGSLAARGEKLFF. The rearrangement joins TRBV9 to TRBJ1-4; D is perhaps TRBD1 (6 bases). Deletions cut 0 bases from V and 7 bases from J, with 19 bases between. This CDR3 region has 17 residues. The germline V gene encodes CDR1 SGDLS and CDR2 YYNGEE.

This chain links TRBV2 with TRBJ1-2; D not resolved. The germline V gene encodes CDR1 SNHLY and CDR2 FYNNEI. V lost 3 bases and J 7 bases, leaving 3 bases between the germline ends. The CDR3 has 10 amino acids. The DNA for the CDR3 is TGTGCCAGCAGTGACCCTGGCTACACCTTC. It encodes CASSDPGYTF.

CDR3: CASSEPAGPFSYEQYF. In DNA form, the CDR3 reads TGTGCCAGCAGTGAACCGGCCGGGCCCTTCTCCTACGAGCAGTACTTC. The chain employs TRBV2 and TRBJ2-7; D uncertain. CDR1 and CDR2 (germline): SNHLY, FYNNEI. Deletions cut 2 bases from V and 0 bases from J, with 14 bases between. The CDR3 has 16 amino acids.

Points on this clone: Other DNA sequences in the sample encode the same CDR3. This chain connects TRBV6-6 to TRBJ1-3; maybe TRBD1 (5 bases). Trimming removed 0 bases from V and 4 bases from J, with 7 bases in between. The germline gives CDR1 MNHNY, CDR2 SVGAGI (reference sequence). The CDR3 runs to 14 residues. Here the CDR3 DNA reads TGTGCCAGCAGTTACTCGACAGCCGGAAACACCATATATTTT. Protein product: CASSYSTAGNTIYF.

This chain joins TRBV4-1 and TRBJ1-5, with D maybe TRBD1 (6 bases). The CDR3 runs to 16 residues. The ends were cut back, 1 base at V and 6 bases at J, with 16 bases in the middle. Germline-derived CDR1 and CDR2 are MGHRA and YSYEKL. The CDR3 sequence is CASSQVEGRGGQPQHF. CDR3 in DNA: TGCGCCAGCAGCCAAGTTGAGGGTAGGGGGGGTCAGCCCCAGCATTTT.

Worth noting for this clone: This same CDR3 is encoded by further DNA sequences in the sample. This sequence joins TRBV29-1 and TRBJ2-5; D not resolved. Per the germline V gene, CDR1 is SQVTM and CDR2 is ANQGSEA. There are 11 residues in the CDR3. Between the trimmed V and J ends, which lost 2 bases and 5 bases, there was a span of 6 bases. The CDR3: CSVELGETQYF. CDR3 DNA sequence: TGCAGCGTTGAATTGGGGGAGACCCAGTACTTC. Combining the CDR3 with reference TRBV29-1 and TRBJ2-5 gives the whole variable domain SAVISQKPSRDICQRGTSLTIQCQVDSQVTMMFWYRQQPGQSLTLIATANQGSEATYESGFVIDKFPISRPNLTFSTLTVSNMSPEDSSIYLCSVELGETQYFGPGTRLLVL.

The rearrangement links TRBV30 to TRBJ1-6, with D unclear. Trimming removed 2 bases at V and 7 bases at J, with 15 bases between. This CDR3 spans 15 amino acids. CDR1 is GTSNPN and CDR2 is SVGIG in the germline V gene (reference sequence). CDR3 nucleotide sequence: TGTGCCTGGAGTCCCGGAAGGTCGGGGAATTCACCCCTCCACTTT. Amino acids: CAWSPGRSGNSPLHF.

About this clone itself: Other DNA sequences in this sample translate to the same CDR3. The gene calls are TRBV5-1 and TRBJ2-7, with D unresolved. CDR1 and CDR2 from the germline V gene are SGHRS and YFSETQ. V was pared by 2 bases and J by 5 bases, with 5 bases between. The CDR3 has 11 residues. CDR3 in DNA: TGCGCCAGCAGCTTTTCGCACGAGCAGTACTTC. Protein: CASSFSHEQYF.

The V and J genes are TRBV6-1 and TRBJ2-5; D unclear. The DNA matches TRBJ2-7 better at its end, which makes the J call doubtful. CDR3 size: 15 residues. The V gene's germline CDR1 is MNHNS and CDR2 SASEGT. CDR3 amino acids: CASSEWRRMTYEQYF. Here the CDR3 DNA reads TGTGCCAGCAGTGAATGGCGACGGATGACCTACGAGCAGTACTTC.

The chain employs TRBV4-1 and TRBJ1-4; D not resolved. Trimming took 5 bases from V and 8 from J, leaving 18 bases between them. The CDR3 sequence is 15 residues long. Germline V lookup: CDR1 MGHRA, CDR2 YSYEKL. Here the CDR3 DNA reads TGCGCCAGCAGCTCCCTGGGCCTCATGGGGGAAAAACTGTTTTTT. It encodes CASSSLGLMGEKLFF.

This clone has just one count. This chain joins TRBV18 and TRBJ2-7, with D hard to call. CDR1 and CDR2 (germline): KGHSH, LQKENI. This CDR3 has 14 residues. The V end lost 3 bases, the J end lost 2 bases, and 11 bases lay between the germline ends. The CDR3 here is CASSPSFGAYEQYF. CDR3 in DNA: TGTGCCAGCTCACCGAGCTTCGGAGCCTACGAGCAGTACTTC.

The V call is TRBV5-8, the J call TRBJ2-2, with D perhaps TRBD1 or TRBD2 (5 bases each). V was clipped by 6 bases and J by 2 bases, with 17 bases between them. The CDR3 spans 16 residues. Germline V gene lookup returns CDR1 SGHTS and CDR2 YDEGEE. The chain's CDR3 is CASTRGSLLNTGELFF. The CDR3 DNA follows: TGTGCCAGCACCCGGGGCAGTCTCTTAAACACCGGGGAGCTGTTTTTT.

The chain has TRBV4-1 and TRBJ2-1; 7 nucleotides line up with TRBD2. CDR1 is MGHRA, CDR2 YSYEKL, per germline. With 0 bases clipped from V and 1 base from J, the junction kept 6 bases outside the gene matches. The CDR3 covers 17 residues. The CDR3 nucleotides are TGCGCCAGCAGCCAAGAGGGCAGCGGGGCTTCCTACAATGAGCAGTTCTTC. This translates into CASSQEGSGASYNEQFF.

CDR3 bases: TGTGCCAGTAGTGTCCAACAGGGGACCACTGCCGGGGAGCTGTTTTTT. As protein: CASSVQQGTTAGELFF. The V gene is TRBV19, the J gene TRBJ2-2; the match to TRBD1 covers 7 bases. Germline CDR1 is LNHDA and CDR2 is SQIVND (reference sequence). The CDR3 contains 16 residues. V lost 5 bases and J lost 6; bases outside the gene matches: 12.

For this clone: Other DNA sequences of this sample code for an identical CDR3. This chain joins TRBV6-1 and TRBJ1-1; D is uncertain. The germline V gene encodes CDR1 MNHNS and CDR2 SASEGT. This CDR3 has 14 residues. Trimming took off 1 base at V and 2 bases at J, with 8 bases between the two ends. The chain's CDR3 is CASSEGRGNTEAFF. CDR3 coding DNA: TGTGCCAGCAGTGAAGGGCGGGGAAACACTGAAGCTTTCTTT.

The chain joins TRBV2 to TRBJ1-4; 7 bases line up with TRBD1. The V and J ends lost 7 bases and 7 bases, in that order; junction bases with no gene match: 6. Germline values: CDR1 SNHLY, CDR2 FYNNEI. The CDR3 has 13 amino acids. In DNA form, the CDR3 reads TGTGCCAGCAAGAAGGGGGCGGGTGAAAAACTGTTTTTT. Its translation: CASKKGAGEKLFF.

The chain links TRBV10-3 to TRBJ2-7; 7 bases fit TRBD1. The CDR3 is 14 residues long. V trimming: 6 bases; J trimming: 0 bases; junction bases outside the gene matches: 5. In germline, CDR1 is ENHRY, CDR2 SYGVKD. CDR3 in amino acids: CAIRLTGDSYEQYF. In DNA form, the CDR3 reads TGTGCCATCAGGCTCACAGGGGACTCCTACGAGCAGTACTTC.

Details on this clone: The junction differs from germline at one of its ends, possibly a read error. The chain combines TRBV6-5 with TRBJ1-1, with D perhaps matching TRBD1 (5 bases). Germline V gene data show CDR1 as MNHEY and CDR2 as SVGAGI. The CDR3 loop spans 15 amino acids. CDR3: CASSYVAGGNPEAFF. CDR3 coding DNA: TGTGCCAGCAGTTACGTCGCGGGGGGGAACCCTGAAGCTTTCTTT.

The CDR3 nucleotides read TGTGCCAGCAGCTCTTTTAGACAGGGAGATCGGTACGAGCAGTACTTC. Its protein product is CASSSFRQGDRYEQYF. The chain couples TRBV7-9 to TRBJ2-7; 7 nucleotides match TRBD1. Per the germline V gene, CDR1 is SEHNR and CDR2 is FQNEAQ (reference sequence). With 4 bases clipped from V and 4 bases from J, the junction kept 13 bases outside the gene matches. The CDR3 runs to 16 residues.

The J gene is TRBJ2-2, the V gene TRBV4-1; D gene ambiguous. The CDR3 covers 15 residues. V was pared by 3 bases and J by 4 bases, with 12 bases between. Per the germline V gene, CDR1 is MGHRA and CDR2 is YSYEKL. CDR3 loop: CASSQEATATGELFF. The CDR3 bases are TGCGCCAGCAGCCAGGAAGCCACCGCCACCGGGGAGCTGTTTTTT.

Points on this clone: Other DNA sequences in the sample encode the same CDR3. The chain recombines TRBV4-1 with TRBJ2-3; D possibly uses TRBD1 or TRBD2 (5 bases each). V lost 0 bases and J lost 1, with 11 bases in between. Germline assignment: CDR1 MGHRA and CDR2 YSYEKL. The length of the CDR3 is 16 residues. The CDR3: CASSQDLGGGTDTQYF. The CDR3 DNA is TGCGCCAGCAGCCAAGATCTTGGGGGTGGCACAGATACGCAGTATTTT.

The V gene is TRBV10-1, the J gene TRBJ1-5; D call uncertain. CDR1 WNHNN and CDR2 SYGVQD come from the germline V gene (reference sequence). The CDR3 length is 9 residues. V shed 6 bases and J shed 12 bases, with 6 bases lying between them. The CDR3 DNA reads as TGCGCCAGCAGCTGTCACCAGCATTTT. As protein: CASSCHQHF.

The CDR3 loop is CASSYSRLAENEQFF. CDR3 bases: TGTGCCAGCAGTTACTCCCGACTAGCGGAAAATGAGCAGTTCTTC. The rearrangement joins TRBV6-5 to TRBJ2-1, with 9 bases that match TRBD2. Trimming took 0 bases from V and 7 from J; bases not matched to a gene: 4. Germline V gives CDR1 MNHEY, CDR2 SVGAGI. This CDR3 spans 15 amino acids.

The chain couples TRBV5-1 to TRBJ1-1; TRBD1 aligns across 9 bases. CDR3 size: 16 residues. Germline CDR1 and CDR2: SGHRS and YFSETQ. V trimming: 3 bases; J trimming: 3 bases; junction bases outside the gene matches: 9. CDR3 protein: CASSSPGQGRHTEAFF. In DNA form, the CDR3 reads TGCGCCAGCAGCTCGCCGGGACAGGGTAGGCACACTGAAGCTTTCTTT.

This sequence joins TRBV30 and TRBJ2-2; TRBD2 might be the D (6 bases). The CDR3 has 15 residues. Germline assignment: CDR1 GTSNPN and CDR2 SVGIG (reference sequence). V was clipped by 0 bases and J by 3 bases, with 11 bases between them. Here the CDR3 DNA reads TGTGCCTGGAGTGTCGGGGGTCCTCACACCGGGGAGCTGTTTTTT. It encodes CAWSVGGPHTGELFF.

The chain uses TRBV7-8 and TRBJ1-2; 9 bases are shared with TRBD1. Germline CDR1 and CDR2: SGHVS and FQNEAQ. Unmatched junction bases numbered 11, after V lost 2 bases and J lost 4 bases. The CDR3 is made up of 17 amino acids. In DNA form, the CDR3 reads TGTGCCAGCAGCTTATCTGGGACAGGGTCTATTGCCTATGGCTACACCTTC. Its translation is CASSLSGTGSIAYGYTF.

Comments on this clone: Distinct nucleotide sequences in the sample also encode this CDR3. The V and J genes are TRBV4-3 and TRBJ2-1, with no clear D. The CDR3 extends over 15 amino acids. V was pared by 1 base and J by 3 bases, with 10 bases between. Germline V gene sequence: CDR1 LGHNA, CDR2 YSLEER. The CDR3 nucleotides are TGCGCCAGCAGCCAAGGCCAAGCCAGCTACAATGAGCAGTTCTTC. This encodes CASSQGQASYNEQFF.

The genes are TRBV11-2 and TRBJ1-1; 10 bases are shared with TRBD1. The V gene's germline CDR1 is SGHAT and CDR2 FQNNGV. The CDR3 totals 14 residues. V lost 0 bases, J lost 5 bases, and 0 bases stayed unmatched. In nucleotides, the CDR3 is TGTGCCAGCAGCTTAGAGGACAGGGGGACTGAAGCTTTCTTT. Its protein is CASSLEDRGTEAFF.

The rearrangement uses TRBV11-2 and TRBJ2-7; perhaps D is TRBD1 or TRBD2 (6 bases each). CDR1 and CDR2 (germline): SGHAT, FQNNGV. V lost 0 bases, J lost 2 bases, and 26 bases lay in between. CDR3 length: 20 residues. The CDR3 DNA is TGTGCCAGCAGCTTAGATTCGCCCAGGGAGGCGGGACAAGGGACCTACGAGCAGTACTTC. Encoded protein: CASSLDSPREAGQGTYEQYF.

V is TRBV7-2 and J is TRBJ2-1, with D unclear. V lost 5 bases and J lost 12, with 8 bases in between. The CDR3 covers 10 residues. Germline CDR1 reads SGHTA; CDR2 reads FQGNSA. CDR3 nucleotide sequence: TGTGCCAGCAGCCAGATCACGCAGTTCTTC. Amino acid sequence: CASSQITQFF.

The chain carries TRBV12-2 and TRBJ2-7; TRBD1 is the table's D call, not checked against the DNA. TRBV12-2 is deemed a pseudogene. There are 16 residues in the CDR3. The CDR3 here is CASRFLGRTGNYEQYF. CDR3 in DNA: TGTGCAAGTCGCTTTTTAGGCAGGACAGGGAACTACGAGCAGTACTTC.